The clone carrying this T cell receptor (beta chain) was picked up a small number of times. The target antigen is unknown. The record originates from a study of T cell clones after liver transplantation. Across the study: A pre-transplant mixed lymphocyte reaction with TCRbeta sequencing defined graft-donor-reactive clones followed in post-transplant blood. Timepoints were pre-transplant, pre-withdrawal, and after withdrawal was completed or failed.

Here immunoSEQ multiplex PCR was the method, and the copy in TCRdb shows in-frame clones only, minus some. The sample contains tens of thousands of clones, 90% of which appear only once. Study-level results: A larger donor-reactive than third-party decline suggested partial antigen-specific deletion.

CDR3 length equals 17 residues. Trimming removed 2 bases from V and 8 bases from J, with 22 bases in between. In germline, CDR1 is MNHNS, CDR2 SASEGT. The TCR comes from a human donor who received a liver transplant. The sample consisted of CD4+ T cells from blood, taken before liver transplant. This rearrangement joins TRBV6-1 to TRBJ2-1; D may match TRBD1 or TRBD2 (5 bases each). The CDR3 sequence is CASSEMFSGPPLDEQFF. For the CDR3, the DNA is TGTGCCAGCAGTGAAATGTTCTCGGGACCCCCCCTTGATGAGCAGTTCTTC.